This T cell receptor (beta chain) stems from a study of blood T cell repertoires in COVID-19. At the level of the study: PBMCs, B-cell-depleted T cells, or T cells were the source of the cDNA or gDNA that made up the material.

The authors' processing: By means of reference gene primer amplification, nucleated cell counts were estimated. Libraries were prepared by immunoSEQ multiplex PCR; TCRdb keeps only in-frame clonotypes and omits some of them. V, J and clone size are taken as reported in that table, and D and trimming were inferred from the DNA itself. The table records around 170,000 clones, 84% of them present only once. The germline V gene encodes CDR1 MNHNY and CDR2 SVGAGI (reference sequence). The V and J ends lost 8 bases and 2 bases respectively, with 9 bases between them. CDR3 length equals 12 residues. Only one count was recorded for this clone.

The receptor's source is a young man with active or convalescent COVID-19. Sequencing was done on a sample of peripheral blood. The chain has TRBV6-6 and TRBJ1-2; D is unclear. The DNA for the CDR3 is TGTGCCAGCGACCTCGGGAACTATGGCTACACCTTC. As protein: CASDLGNYGYTF.